The clone carrying this T cell receptor beta chain occurred many times. Its antigen is currently unknown. These data belong to a study of HIV-infected children after antiretroviral therapy interruption. General study findings and limits: Naive CD4+ sequences overlapped less between time points once interruption began. By the end of treatment interruption, naive CD4+ clonality (Gini) increased.

V was pared by 1 base and J by 10 bases, with 17 bases between. CDR1 and CDR2 (germline): DFQATT, SNEGSKA (reference sequence). The CDR3 is 15 residues long. Treatment described: PENTA 11 planned treatment interruption arm or continuous ART arm. A 3' RACE protocol on RNA, with unique molecular identifiers, produced the TCR library. TCRdb analysed the 3' RACE reads with MiXCR anew, one entry per CDR3 protein. The sample has about 46,000 distinct CDR3 sequences, 4.3% seen once. The sample consisted of CD45RA+ CD4+ T cells from PBMCs, pooled from several time points, taken from a donor given antiretroviral therapy, either interrupted or continuous. The subset was: naive CD4+ CD45RA+ CD45RO- T cells. This TCR was recovered from a pool of human donors with HIV. The chain carries TRBV20-1 and TRBJ1-6; D is unclear. The CDR3 sequence is CSARGYSGENSPLHF. Written as DNA, the CDR3 is TGCAGTGCTAGAGGTTATAGCGGGGAAAACTCACCCCTCCACTTT.